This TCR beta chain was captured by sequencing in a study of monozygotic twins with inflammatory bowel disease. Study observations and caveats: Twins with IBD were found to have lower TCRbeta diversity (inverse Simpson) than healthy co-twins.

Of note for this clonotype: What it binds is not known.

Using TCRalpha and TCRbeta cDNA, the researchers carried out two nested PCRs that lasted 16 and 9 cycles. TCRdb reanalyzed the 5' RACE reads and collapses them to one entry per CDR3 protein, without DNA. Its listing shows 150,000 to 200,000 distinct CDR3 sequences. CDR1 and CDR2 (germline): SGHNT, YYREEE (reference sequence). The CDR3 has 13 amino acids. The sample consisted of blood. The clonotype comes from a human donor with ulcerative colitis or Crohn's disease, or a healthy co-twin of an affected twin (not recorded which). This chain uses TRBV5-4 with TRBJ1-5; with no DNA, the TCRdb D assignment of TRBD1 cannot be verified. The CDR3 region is CASSLAGDQPQHF.